Below are 5 T cell receptor beta chains sequenced from a single sample in a study of CD8+CD57+ T cells in acquired aplastic anemia. Profiling that covered TCR beta VDJ and CDR3 relied on genomic DNA as its template. TCRdb ran MiXCR on the reads and lists one entry per CDR3 protein. The sample shows about 290,000 distinct CDR3 sequences, roughly 59% of them seen only once. Those patients picked for sequencing had displayed CD8+CD57+ cell expansion on flow cytometry. The sample consisted of sorted CD4+, CD8+, or CD8+CD57+ T cells (not recorded which) from PBMCs. These receptors all come from a human donor with aplastic anemia.

The genes are TRBV7-3 and TRBJ2-7; 11 bases are shared with TRBD2. The CDR3 totals 14 residues. V shed 5 bases, J shed 7 bases, and the junction held 7 bases outside the gene matches. Germline-derived CDR1 and CDR2 are SGHTA and FQGTGA. The CDR3 region has the DNA TGTGCCAGCAGCCGTAGCGGGGGGGCCGGGGAGCAGTACTTC. As protein: CASSRSGGAGEQYF.

The chain has TRBV6-2 or TRBV6-3 and TRBJ2-5; D is ambiguous. The CDR3 is 12 amino acids. The germline V gene encodes CDR1 MNHEY and CDR2 SVGEGT. Trimming took off 10 bases at V and 1 base at J, with 10 bases between the two ends. DNA of the CDR3: TGTGCCACCGTGTGGGTCCAAGAGACCCAGTACTTC. Translating it yields CATVWVQETQYF.

This clonotype occurred once. Since no conserved phenylalanine or tryptophan closes the CDR3, a read error is the likely cause. V and J are TRBV5-8 and TRBJ1-3; 7 nucleotides match TRBD1. J gave up 4 bases and V 4 bases, and 8 bases lay outside the gene matches. This CDR3 contains 15 residues. CDR1 and CDR2 (germline): SGHTS, YDEGEE. This CDR3 is CASSQGTVAGNTIYS. CDR3 bases: TGTGCCAGCAGCCAAGGGACAGTGGCCGGAAACACCATATATTCT.

V is TRBV7-4 and J is TRBJ2-7; 14 positions agree with TRBD2. CDR1 is SGHVT and CDR2 is SQSDAQ in the germline V gene. The CDR3 is 17 residues long. The J segment lost 2 bases and the V segment lost 1 base, leaving 4 bases of the junction unmatched. The CDR3 nucleotides are TGTGCCAGCAGCTTAGTCGGGACTAGCGGGAGTACCTACGAGCAGTACTTC. Translated, it gives CASSLVGTSGSTYEQYF. The full variable domain, its missing parts supplied by reference TRBV7-4 and TRBJ2-7, is GAGVSQSPRYKVAKRGRDVALRCDSISGHVTLYWYRQTLGQGSEVLTYSQSDAQRDKSGRPSGRFSAERPERSVSTLKIQRTEQGDSAVYLCASSLVGTSGSTYEQYFGPGTRLTVT.

V gene TRBV20-1 combines with J gene TRBJ1-6, with a tentative D call TRBD1 (6 bases). The V and J ends lost 5 bases and 5 bases respectively, with 10 bases between them. The CDR3 has 13 residues. CDR1 and CDR2 (germline): DFQATT, SNEGSKA (reference sequence). CDR3 DNA: TGCAGTGCTTTCGACAGGAATAATTCACCCCTCCACTTT. It is translated as CSAFDRNNSPLHF.